A single sample is the source of the 14 T cell receptor beta chains below, sequenced in a study of human T cells and chemical hapten exposure. TCRdb reanalysed the RACE reads using MiXCR and keeps one entry per CDR3 protein. The sample lists more than 95,000 distinct CDR3 sequences, less than 35% occurring once. Documented time point: patch test 3, about 24 weeks after DPC sensitization. The treatment here: therapeutic diphenylcyclopropenone sensitization with weekly scalp DPC. Sequences were derived from whole blood, sampled in connection with sensitization to the hapten diphenylcyclopropenone (DPC). These receptors were taken from a man aged 35 to 55 with alopecia areata. Some clones in this sample may be carry-over from other donors' samples.

This clonotype was observed a few times. The chain has TRBV30 and TRBJ1-2, with 7 bases matching TRBD1. Trimming at V came to 6 bases and at J to 7 bases, leaving 2 bases not matched to a gene. The CDR3 runs to 10 residues. Germline loops: CDR1 GTSNPN, CDR2 SVGIG (reference sequence). CDR3 sequence: CACGTAGYTF. The CDR3 DNA follows: TGTGCCTGCGGGACAGCTGGCTACACCTTC. The full variable domain, with the rest looked up from reference TRBV30 and TRBJ1-2, is SQTIHQWPATLVQPVGSPLSLECTVEGTSNPNLYWYRQAAGRGLQLLFYSVGIGQISSEVPQNLSASRPQDRQFILSSKKLLLSDSGFYLCACGTAGYTFGSGTRLTVV.

V and J are TRBV12-3 or TRBV12-4 and TRBJ2-5; no definite D call. This CDR3 contains 11 residues. Trimming shortened V by 4 bases and J by 5 bases, and 5 bases separated the two germline ends. CDR3 loop: CASSSGETQYF. CDR3 DNA sequence: TGTGCCAGCAGTTCTGGCGAGACCCAGTACTTC.

The rearrangement uses TRBV30 and TRBJ2-7; TRBD2 matches 15 bases. CDR1 and CDR2 (germline): GTSNPN, SVGIG (reference sequence). The CDR3 spans 19 residues. Trimming at V came to 3 bases and at J to 6 bases, leaving 18 bases not matched to a gene. Written as DNA, the CDR3 is TGTGCCTGGAGGGATCCCGGGACTAGCGGGAGGAGTCTTTTGAGCGAGCAGTACTTC. Translating it yields CAWRDPGTSGRSLLSEQYF.

This clonotype was observed a few times. The V gene is TRBV5-5, the J gene TRBJ2-3; possibly TRBD1 for D (6 bases). The CDR3 extends over 15 amino acids. Germline V gene lookup returns CDR1 SGHKS and CDR2 YYEKEE (reference sequence). Deletions cut 3 bases from V and 1 base from J, with 12 bases between. CDR3 DNA sequence: TGTGCCAGCAGCTCGCCGGGACAACGCACAGATACGCAGTATTTT. Amino acid sequence: CASSSPGQRTDTQYF.

This chain joins TRBV11-2 and TRBJ2-5; 8 bases fit TRBD2. The germline CDR1 and CDR2 sequences are SGHAT and FQNNGV. This CDR3 region has 18 residues. V lost 0 bases and J lost 7; bases outside the gene matches: 16. The CDR3 loop is CASSLDPLSGSSYGTQYF. CDR3 coding DNA: TGTGCCAGCAGCTTAGATCCCCTGAGCGGGAGTTCGTACGGGACCCAGTACTTC.

The J gene is TRBJ2-3, the V gene TRBV18, with D unclear. The germline gives CDR1 KGHSH, CDR2 LQKENI. The V end was cut by 3 bases, the J end by 6 bases, with 16 bases between. The CDR3 is 15 amino acids. CDR3 region: CASSPGGNTRDTQYF. The DNA for the CDR3 is TGTGCCAGCTCACCGGGTGGTAACACTCGGGATACGCAGTATTTT. Combining the CDR3 with reference TRBV18 and TRBJ2-3 gives the whole variable domain NAGVMQNPRHLVRRRGQEARLRCSPMKGHSHVYWYRQLPEEGLKFMVYLQKENIIDESGMPKERFSAEFPKEGPSILRIQQVVRGDSAAYFCASSPGGNTRDTQYFGPGTRLTVL.

The chain couples TRBV7-2 to TRBJ2-7; D may be TRBD1 (5 bases). CDR1 and CDR2 from the germline V gene are SGHTA and FQGNSA. The CDR3 has 15 amino acids. The V end was cut by 1 base, the J end by 0 bases, with 10 bases between. The CDR3 region is CASSLVRQGSYEQYF. CDR3 nucleotide sequence: TGTGCCAGCAGCTTAGTCAGGCAGGGCTCCTACGAGCAGTACTTC.

V is TRBV24-1 and J is TRBJ2-2; D is undetermined. The CDR3 runs to 17 residues. CDR1 is KGHDR, CDR2 SFDVKD, per germline. Trimming removed 2 bases from V and 0 bases from J, with 12 bases in between. The DNA for the CDR3 is TGTGCCACCAGTGATTACGACAACTTTGCGAACACCGGGGAGCTGTTTTTT. Amino acids: CATSDYDNFANTGELFF.

This clonotype was picked up a small number of times. The chain uses TRBV29-1 and TRBJ1-4; tentatively, D is TRBD1 (6 bases). The germline V gene encodes CDR1 SQVTM and CDR2 ANQGSEA. V was trimmed by 6 bases and J by 2 bases, leaving 16 bases between them. The CDR3 is 15 amino acids. For the CDR3, the DNA is TGCAGCGTCGTAGGGGGAGGAACTACTAATGAAAAACTGTTTTTT. It specifies CSVVGGGTTNEKLFF.

The V gene is TRBV20-1, the J gene TRBJ2-3, with 10 nucleotides matching TRBD2. V shed 1 base, J shed 5 bases, and the junction held 9 bases outside the gene matches. Germline V gene lookup returns CDR1 DFQATT and CDR2 SNEGSKA (reference sequence). This CDR3 has 16 amino acids. CDR3 protein: CSARAALAGARDTQYF. For the CDR3, the DNA is TGCAGTGCTAGAGCCGCGCTAGCGGGAGCAAGAGATACGCAGTATTTT.

The genes are TRBV6-2 or TRBV6-3 and TRBJ2-6; D is unresolved. Germline values: CDR1 MNHEY, CDR2 SVGEGT. This CDR3 region has 14 residues. The V end was cut by 2 bases, the J end by 0 bases, with 2 bases between. The CDR3 loop is CASSYSSGANVLTF. In DNA form, the CDR3 reads TGTGCCAGCAGTTACAGCTCTGGGGCCAACGTCCTGACTTTC.

This chain connects TRBV7-9 to TRBJ2-7; possible D gene TRBD1, 6 bases. Germline CDR1 is SEHNR and CDR2 is FQNEAQ (reference sequence). The CDR3 covers 13 residues. Trimming shortened V by 2 bases and J by 6 bases, and 11 bases separated the two germline ends. CDR3 sequence (DNA): TGTGCCAGCAGCTTACAGGGGATTAGCGAGCAGTACGTC. The encoded protein is CASSLQGISEQYV.

The genes are TRBV28 and TRBJ2-5; D may be TRBD1 (6 bases). The V end lost 5 bases, the J end lost 5 bases, and 15 bases lay between the germline ends. There are 14 residues in the CDR3. Germline CDR1 and CDR2: MDHEN and SYDVKM. The CDR3 DNA sequence: TGTGCCAGCAGTGCCCAGGGGACATTGGAGACCCAGTACTTC. Its translation: CASSAQGTLETQYF.

This clonotype was seen only a few times. The V call is TRBV5-4, the J call TRBJ2-2, with TRBD2 matching 15 bases. V shed 4 bases and J 5 bases; nucleotides not matched to a gene: 3. This CDR3 contains 16 residues. Germline lookup yields CDR1 SGHNT and CDR2 YYREEE (reference sequence). CDR3 bases: TGTGCCAGCAGCCCTGGACTAGCGGGAGGGACCGGGGAGCTGTTTTTT. Translated, it gives CASSPGLAGGTGELFF.